What follows are 21 T cell receptor beta chains derived from one specimen sequenced in a study of T cells expressing NK-cell markers. From the 5' RACE reads, TCRdb lists one entry per CDR3 protein and no DNA. Here the sample table reports approximately 420,000 distinct CDR3 sequences. Sequenced: blood T cells: a sorted CD56 or NKG2C T cell subset, CD4+ or CD8+ T cells, or bulk PBMC T cells (not recorded which). These receptors all come from a woman aged 45-65 years in good health.

The V and J genes are TRBV5-5 and TRBJ2-6; checking the TCRdb D call of TRBD1 is not possible without DNA. The germline CDR1 and CDR2 sequences are SGHKS and YYEKEE (reference sequence). There are 20 residues in the CDR3. CDR3 in amino acids: CASSLAGDRHGSSGANVLTF.

This chain joins TRBV29-1 and TRBJ2-5; the D call from TCRdb, TRBD1, cannot be confirmed without DNA. Germline V CDR1 and CDR2: SQVTM, ANQGSEA. The CDR3 runs 13 residues. CDR3 protein: CSVETQGQETQYF.

This sequence joins TRBV7-2 and TRBJ2-3; TCRdb's D call of TRBD2 is untestable without DNA. In germline, CDR1 is SGHTA, CDR2 FQGNSA. CDR3 size: 17 residues. The CDR3 sequence: CASSKAGLAASTDTQYF.

The J gene is TRBJ2-5, the V gene TRBV5-1. This CDR3 is built from 15 residues. From germline, CDR1 is SGHRS and CDR2 YFSETQ. This chain's CDR3 is CASSLGQTVQETQYF. Supplemented by reference TRBV5-1 and TRBJ2-5, the full variable domain reads KAGVTQTPRYLIKTRGQQVTLSCSPISGHRSVSWYQQTPGQGLQFLFEYFSETQRNKGNFPGRFSGRQFSNSRSEMNVSTLELGDSALYLCASSLGQTVQETQYFGPGTRLLVL.

J is TRBJ2-3 and V is TRBV10-2; TCRdb names TRBD2, which stays unverified in the absence of DNA. Germline CDR1 WSHSY, CDR2 SAAADI. The CDR3 extends over 15 amino acids. The CDR3: CASSADGSETDTQYF.

V is TRBV20-1 and J is TRBJ1-1. Germline values: CDR1 DFQATT, CDR2 SNEGSKA (reference sequence). The CDR3 spans 13 residues. The CDR3 is CSASGPMNTEAFF.

The chain recombines TRBV7-8 with TRBJ1-3. The CDR3 totals 14 residues. CDR1 SGHVS and CDR2 FQNEAQ come from the germline V gene. CDR3 region: CASSQKTSGNTIYF.

The rearrangement links TRBV4-1 to TRBJ2-1; checking the TCRdb D call of TRBD2 is not possible without DNA. Germline CDR1 MGHRA, CDR2 YSYEKL. This CDR3 spans 18 amino acids. Here the CDR3 reads CASSPRGAGTSVYNEQFF.

J is TRBJ2-2 and V is TRBV21-1; TCRdb lists TRBD1, though no DNA is available to test this call. TRBV21-1 is a known pseudogene. This CDR3 comprises 17 residues. CDR3 amino acids: CASSRPGQGAFTGELFF.

The rearrangement uses TRBV2 and TRBJ2-5. CDR1 and CDR2 from the germline V gene are SNHLY and FYNNEI. The CDR3 has 12 residues. The CDR3 spells CASSVGKETQYF.

The V and J genes are TRBV25-1 and TRBJ2-1; TCRdb returns TRBD1, unconfirmable since there is no DNA. The CDR3 is made up of 14 amino acids. Germline assignment: CDR1 MGHDK and CDR2 SYGVNS. The CDR3: CASSEYIAGDEQFF.

The V and J genes are TRBV7-8 and TRBJ1-2; TCRdb indicates TRBD1, and absent DNA this call remains unverified. The CDR3 is made up of 13 amino acids. Germline V CDR1 and CDR2: SGHVS, FQNEAQ. The CDR3 here is CASSLGQVGGYTF.

The chain couples TRBV2 to TRBJ2-7; the TRBD1 assignment by TCRdb is unverifiable without DNA. This CDR3 has 14 residues. In germline, CDR1 is SNHLY, CDR2 FYNNEI. CDR3 loop: CASRGQEQLYEQYF.

The J gene is TRBJ2-3, the V gene TRBV20-1; the D gene TCRdb calls, TRBD2, cannot be checked with no DNA. CDR1 is DFQATT, CDR2 SNEGSKA, per germline (reference sequence). The CDR3 is 16 residues long. CDR3 protein: CSAPRIAGGMADTQYF.

This sequence joins TRBV10-3 and TRBJ2-7; TCRdb designates TRBD1, a call that cannot be tested without DNA. The CDR3 is 13 residues long. Germline V gene lookup returns CDR1 ENHRY and CDR2 SYGVKD. The CDR3 spells CAISESPGEEQYF.

The chain combines TRBV20-1 with TRBJ2-2; the D call of TRBD2 rests on TCRdb alone, since no DNA is present to check it. The CDR3 runs 13 residues. The germline gives CDR1 DFQATT, CDR2 SNEGSKA (reference sequence). This CDR3 reads CSDPLAGAGELFF.

This chain uses TRBV27 with TRBJ2-4; TCRdb selects TRBD1, and the lack of DNA leaves this call unchecked. Per the germline V gene, CDR1 is MNHEY and CDR2 is SMNVEV (reference sequence). This CDR3 spans 16 amino acids. The CDR3 sequence: CASSSYRGTAKNIQYF.

V and J are TRBV3-1 and TRBJ2-1; the TCRdb D gene call, TRBD1, has no DNA to confirm it. The CDR3 loop spans 13 amino acids. Germline CDR1 is LGHDT and CDR2 is YNNKEL (reference sequence). The CDR3 loop reads CASSHHSGNEQFF.

This chain joins TRBV18 and TRBJ1-2; the TCRdb D gene call, TRBD1, has no DNA to confirm it. This CDR3 contains 15 residues. Looked up from germline, CDR1 is KGHSH and CDR2 is LQKENI. CDR3 residues: CASSRRQGAHYGYTF. The whole variable domain, filled in from reference TRBV18 and TRBJ1-2, reads NAGVMQNPRHLVRRRGQEARLRCSPMKGHSHVYWYRQLPEEGLKFMVYLQKENIIDESGMPKERFSAEFPKEGPSILRIQQVVRGDSAAYFCASSRRQGAHYGYTFGSGTRLTVV.

The chain couples TRBV21-1 to TRBJ1-4. TRBV21-1 is annotated as a pseudogene. The CDR3 has 15 amino acids. The chain's CDR3 is CASSKEKKRMKNCFF.

The chain couples TRBV10-3 to TRBJ1-5. Germline V gene lookup returns CDR1 ENHRY and CDR2 SYGVKD. The CDR3 consists of 13 residues. CDR3 protein: CAIAWLSNQPQHF.